This is a list of T cell receptor beta chains from one sample in a study of control samples from healthy donors and cancer patients. TCRdb keeps only in-frame clones here, not all; method: immunoSEQ multiplex PCR. The table has about 53,000 clones, approximately 90% seen once; the top ten hold over 12%. Sequencing was done on a sample of PBMCs. The receptors stem from a man between 60 and 75 years old with head and neck cancer. CDR3s include the opening cysteine and the closing phenylalanine or tryptophan. The D gene is left open where the match is weak. Clone size is shown for a subset of rows, as once, few, many or a class of expanded clone.

abundance: NA; d_gene: NA; v_gene: TRBV4-3; j_gene: TRBJ1-5; CDR3nt: TGCGCCAGCAGCCAAGAATGGGGGTCCTCGCAGCCCCAGCATTTT; CDR3aa: CASSQEWGSSQPQHF
abundance: few; d_gene: TRBD1; v_gene: TRBV4-2; j_gene: TRBJ1-2; CDR3nt: TGTGCCAGCCGGACAGGGGCGGCCGGTAACTATGGCTACACCTTC; CDR3aa: CASRTGAAGNYGYTF
abundance: NA; d_gene: NA; v_gene: TRBV4-3; j_gene: TRBJ2-7; CDR3nt: TGCGCCAGCAGCCAAGATCGGGGGCAGTATTACGAGCAGTACTTC; CDR3aa: CASSQDRGQYYEQYF
abundance: NA; d_gene: TRBD1; v_gene: TRBV28; j_gene: TRBJ1-4; CDR3nt: TGTGCCAGCAGTTCTATGCCCACAGGGGTTGGAAATGAAAAACTGTTTTTT; CDR3aa: CASSSMPTGVGNEKLFF
abundance: NA; d_gene: NA; v_gene: TRBV28; j_gene: TRBJ2-1; CDR3nt: TGTGCCAGCAGGGCCTCTCTGGAGGTGGAGTTCTTC; CDR3aa: CASRASLEVEFF
abundance: NA; d_gene: NA; v_gene: TRBV7-3; j_gene: TRBJ1-2; CDR3nt: TGTGCCAGCAGCTTCGGGGGGCTGAACTATGGCTACACCTTC; CDR3aa: CASSFGGLNYGYTF
abundance: NA; d_gene: NA; v_gene: TRBV7-9; j_gene: TRBJ2-2; CDR3nt: TGTGCCAGCAGCCCAGTGACAGGGGCGGGGGGCGGGGAGCTGTTTTTT; CDR3aa: CASSPVTGAGGGELFF
abundance: NA; d_gene: NA; v_gene: TRBV6-5; j_gene: TRBJ1-2; CDR3nt: TGTGCCTCCGGGAATTCAGGCGGCTACACCTTC; CDR3aa: CASGNSGGYTF
abundance: NA; d_gene: TRBD1; v_gene: TRBV28; j_gene: TRBJ2-2; CDR3nt: TGTGCCAGCAGTGTCTCCGGGACAGGGAACACCGGGGAGCTGTTTTTT; CDR3aa: CASSVSGTGNTGELFF
abundance: NA; d_gene: TRBD1; v_gene: TRBV9; j_gene: TRBJ2-1; CDR3nt: TGTGCCAGCAGCTCGGGGTCCCAGGGGGCTGAGCAGTTCTTC; CDR3aa: CASSSGSQGAEQFF
abundance: NA; d_gene: NA; v_gene: TRBV30; j_gene: TRBJ2-2; CDR3nt: TGTGCCTGCCCGAAGGAGGGGGCGACCGGGGAGCTGTTTTTT; CDR3aa: CACPKEGATGELFF
abundance: NA; d_gene: NA; v_gene: TRBV11-3; j_gene: TRBJ2-4; CDR3nt: TGTGCCAGCAGCTTAGAGCGCGGACAGCTAGCCAAAAACATTCAGTACTTC; CDR3aa: CASSLERGQLAKNIQYF
abundance: NA; d_gene: NA; v_gene: TRBV10-3; j_gene: TRBJ1-2; CDR3nt: TGTGCCATCAGTGAGTCGAGAGCCAGTGATGGCTACACCTTC; CDR3aa: CAISESRASDGYTF
abundance: NA; d_gene: TRBD2; v_gene: TRBV7-8; j_gene: TRBJ2-1; CDR3nt: TGTGCCAGCAGCTCCGGACTAGCGGGATATGAGCAGTTCTTC; CDR3aa: CASSSGLAGYEQFF
abundance: NA; d_gene: NA; v_gene: TRBV5-6; j_gene: TRBJ1-2; CDR3nt: TGTGCCAGCAGCTTAGGGCAGGGCGGCTACACCTTC; CDR3aa: CASSLGQGGYTF
abundance: NA; d_gene: TRBD1; v_gene: TRBV18; j_gene: TRBJ1-4; CDR3nt: TGTGCCAGCTCACCAAACACAGGGGGCGGTAATGAAAAACTGTTTTTT; CDR3aa: CASSPNTGGGNEKLFF
abundance: NA; d_gene: TRBD1; v_gene: TRBV19; j_gene: TRBJ2-2; CDR3nt: TGTGCCAGTAGTATGAAAGGGTTAGGAGGGGGACAGGGGAGCACCGGGGAGCTGTTTTTT; CDR3aa: CASSMKGLGGGQGSTGELFF
abundance: NA; d_gene: TRBD1; v_gene: TRBV11-3; j_gene: TRBJ2-5; CDR3nt: TGTGCCAGCAGCTTACAGGGGGAGGAGACCCAGTACTTC; CDR3aa: CASSLQGEETQYF
abundance: few; d_gene: NA; v_gene: TRBV18; j_gene: TRBJ2-7; CDR3nt: TGTGCCAGCTCATCCTACAGCGGCGAGCAGTACTTC; CDR3aa: CASSSYSGEQYF
abundance: NA; d_gene: TRBD2; v_gene: TRBV3-1/TRBV3-2; j_gene: TRBJ2-2; CDR3nt: TGTGCCAGCAGCCAAGGTGGAACTAGCGCCGGGGAGCTGTTTTTT; CDR3aa: CASSQGGTSAGELFF
abundance: NA; d_gene: NA; v_gene: TRBV21-1; j_gene: TRBJ2-7; CDR3nt: TGTGCCAGCAGCAAAAGGAACGAAGGGGGACAGATTTACGAGCAGTACTTC; CDR3aa: CASSKRNEGGQIYEQYF
abundance: NA; d_gene: NA; v_gene: TRBV19; j_gene: TRBJ1-4; CDR3nt: TGTGCCAGTAGTAGCCCCAGGGGTGCGGATGAAAAACTGTTTTTT; CDR3aa: CASSSPRGADEKLFF
abundance: few; d_gene: TRBD1; v_gene: TRBV5-1; j_gene: TRBJ1-2; CDR3nt: TGCGCCAGCAGCGTCAGACAGGGGGCAGGTGGCTACACCTTC; CDR3aa: CASSVRQGAGGYTF
abundance: NA; d_gene: NA; v_gene: TRBV4-2; j_gene: TRBJ2-6; CDR3nt: TGTGCCAGCAGCCAAGATGGATCGGTCGCTGGGGCCAACGTCCTGACTTTC; CDR3aa: CASSQDGSVAGANVLTF
abundance: NA; d_gene: NA; v_gene: TRBV29-1; j_gene: TRBJ2-3; CDR3nt: TGCAGCGTTGCACAGGGAATCACAGATACGCAGTATTTT; CDR3aa: CSVAQGITDTQYF
abundance: NA; d_gene: NA; v_gene: TRBV4-1; j_gene: TRBJ1-5; CDR3nt: TGCGCCAGCAGCCTATCGGGGCAGGTGAGTCAGCCCCAGCATTTT; CDR3aa: CASSLSGQVSQPQHF
abundance: NA; d_gene: TRBD1; v_gene: TRBV29-1; j_gene: TRBJ1-1; CDR3nt: TGCAGCGTCAGGGGGCAGGGGAACACTGAAGCTTTCTTT; CDR3aa: CSVRGQGNTEAFF
abundance: NA; d_gene: NA; v_gene: TRBV3-1/TRBV3-2; j_gene: TRBJ2-7; CDR3nt: TGTGCCAGCAGCCAAGACCTGAGTGGCACCTACGAGCAGTACTTC; CDR3aa: CASSQDLSGTYEQYF
abundance: NA; d_gene: TRBD2; v_gene: TRBV4-2; j_gene: TRBJ2-4; CDR3nt: TGTGCCAGCAGCCGACTAGCGGGGGGGCGGAGCATTCAGTACTTC; CDR3aa: CASSRLAGGRSIQYF
abundance: NA; d_gene: TRBD1; v_gene: TRBV13; j_gene: TRBJ2-7; CDR3nt: TGTGCCAGCAGCACGACCGGGACAGAGAGCTACGAGCAGTACTTC; CDR3aa: CASSTTGTESYEQYF
abundance: NA; d_gene: NA; v_gene: TRBV10-3; j_gene: TRBJ1-6; CDR3nt: TGTGCCATCAGTATTAAGGGCCCCTCGGCGAATTCACCCCTCCACTTT; CDR3aa: CAISIKGPSANSPLHF
abundance: few; d_gene: NA; v_gene: TRBV7-2; j_gene: TRBJ1-5; CDR3nt: TGTGCCAGCAGCCTAGGCCTAAACAATCAGCCCCAGCATTTT; CDR3aa: CASSLGLNNQPQHF
abundance: few; d_gene: NA; v_gene: TRBV4-3; j_gene: TRBJ1-2; CDR3nt: TGCGCCAGCAGCCAAGATACAGGGATCTATGGCTACACCTTC; CDR3aa: CASSQDTGIYGYTF
abundance: once; d_gene: TRBD1; v_gene: TRBV4-1; j_gene: TRBJ2-6; CDR3nt: TGCGCCAGCAGCCGGGGACAGGGGGCTGTTGGGGCCAACGTCCTGACTTTC; CDR3aa: CASSRGQGAVGANVLTF
abundance: NA; d_gene: TRBD2; v_gene: TRBV5-1; j_gene: TRBJ2-7; CDR3nt: TGCGCCAGCAGCCAGGGACTAGCGGGGGGCGAGCAGTACTTC; CDR3aa: CASSQGLAGGEQYF
abundance: once; d_gene: NA; v_gene: TRBV6-5; j_gene: TRBJ1-6; CDR3nt: TGTGCCAGCAACGGGTTTTCACCCCTCCACTTT; CDR3aa: CASNGFSPLHF
abundance: NA; d_gene: NA; v_gene: TRBV5-1; j_gene: TRBJ2-3; CDR3nt: TGCGCCAGCAGCTTGTTGGCTGAAAGTTCAGATACGCAGTATTTT; CDR3aa: CASSLLAESSDTQYF
abundance: NA; d_gene: NA; v_gene: TRBV19; j_gene: TRBJ2-3; CDR3nt: TGTGCCAGTAGTATGGATCTTGGGAGGGGGTCGGATACGCAGTATTTT; CDR3aa: CASSMDLGRGSDTQYF
abundance: NA; d_gene: TRBD1; v_gene: TRBV19; j_gene: TRBJ1-1; CDR3nt: TGTGCCAGCATCCGGGACAGGGGGAACACTGAAGCTTTCTTT; CDR3aa: CASIRDRGNTEAFF
abundance: NA; d_gene: NA; v_gene: TRBV5-6; j_gene: TRBJ1-5; CDR3nt: TGTGCCAGCAGCTTGGGAGTTGTACAGCCCCAGCATTTT; CDR3aa: CASSLGVVQPQHF
abundance: NA; d_gene: NA; v_gene: TRBV14; j_gene: TRBJ1-2; CDR3nt: TGTGCCAGCAGCCAAGCTTCCACTAACTATGGCTACACCTTC; CDR3aa: CASSQASTNYGYTF
abundance: NA; d_gene: TRBD1; v_gene: TRBV11-2; j_gene: TRBJ1-3; CDR3nt: TGTGCCAGCAGCTTCCAAAGGGACAGGCATCTCTCTGGAAACACCATATATTTT; CDR3aa: CASSFQRDRHLSGNTIYF
abundance: NA; d_gene: NA; v_gene: TRBV27; j_gene: TRBJ2-1; CDR3nt: TGTGCCAGCAGTTCCGGGGACCAGGCGTTCTTC; CDR3aa: CASSSGDQAFF
abundance: NA; d_gene: NA; v_gene: TRBV6-2/TRBV6-3; j_gene: TRBJ2-7; CDR3nt: TGTGCCAGCAGTTCTGGGTGGGCGAGCTCCTACGAGCAGTACTTC; CDR3aa: CASSSGWASSYEQYF
abundance: once; d_gene: NA; v_gene: TRBV5-1; j_gene: TRBJ1-1; CDR3nt: TGCGCCAGCAGCTTGTATCAGGGTCTGGTTGCTGAAGCTTTCTTT; CDR3aa: CASSLYQGLVAEAFF
abundance: once; d_gene: TRBD1; v_gene: TRBV7-6; j_gene: TRBJ1-3; CDR3nt: TGTGCCAGCAGCGACGGGACAGGTTTTGCTGGAAACACCATATATTTT; CDR3aa: CASSDGTGFAGNTIYF
abundance: NA; d_gene: NA; v_gene: TRBV27; j_gene: TRBJ1-6; CDR3nt: TGTGCCAGCAGACCACAACCCCAGGGCACCCTAATGGCCCTCCACTTT; CDR3aa: CASRPQPQGTLMALHF
abundance: NA; d_gene: NA; v_gene: TRBV18; j_gene: TRBJ1-1; CDR3nt: TGTGCCAGCTCACCTCGGACAGAAGGCGGCACTGAAGCTTTCTTT; CDR3aa: CASSPRTEGGTEAFF
abundance: NA; d_gene: TRBD1; v_gene: TRBV4-2; j_gene: TRBJ2-7; CDR3nt: TGTGCCAGCAGCCAATCGACAGGGGGGGATGCCTACGAGCAGTACTTC; CDR3aa: CASSQSTGGDAYEQYF